The 8 T cell receptor beta chains below were found in one sample sequenced in a study of Graves' ophthalmopathy and Graves' hyperthyroidism. The authors amplified TCR beta CDR3 regions from RNA transcripts. An opening RT-PCR round employed HTBI primers and preceded a second-round multiplex PCR. TCRdb used MiXCR to reprocess the multiplex PCR reads, holding one entry per CDR3 protein. The table has 350,000 or so distinct CDR3 sequences, roughly a sixth seen once. The sample taken for sequencing was peripheral blood. Every receptor here comes from an adult man with Graves' ophthalmopathy.

This clonotype was found many times. V usage is TRBV6-2 or TRBV6-3 and J usage is TRBJ1-1; perhaps TRBD1 as D (5 bases). V lost 3 bases to trimming and J lost 3 bases, with 17 bases between them. From germline, CDR1 is MNHEY and CDR2 SVGEGT. The CDR3 contains 16 residues. The CDR3 region is CASSYQRGAGYTEAFF. The CDR3 region has the DNA TGTGCCAGCAGTTATCAGAGGGGCGCTGGATACACTGAAGCTTTCTTT.

This clonotype was detected many times. CDR3 in amino acids: CASSLGGQKGGYTF. DNA for the CDR3: TGTGCCAGCAGCTTAGGGGGACAAAAGGGCGGCTACACCTTC. The genes are TRBV13 and TRBJ1-2, with D possibly TRBD1 on 6 matching bases. The CDR3 extends over 14 amino acids. CDR1 and CDR2 from the germline V gene are PRHDT and FYEKMQ (reference sequence). V was shortened by 0 bases and J by 8 bases, with 13 bases between the two germline ends.

V gene TRBV10-3 combines with J gene TRBJ1-2; D gene ambiguous. The CDR3 has 13 residues. CDR1 is ENHRY, CDR2 SYGVKD, per germline. Trimming cost V 4 bases and J 7 bases, with 13 bases left between them. The CDR3 region has the DNA TGTGCCATCAGTGTCCAACCGGATAGTGGCTACACCTTC. Translating gives CAISVQPDSGYTF.

The gene calls are TRBV11-1 and TRBJ2-4; D is uncertain. The CDR3 contains 11 residues. Trimming removed 4 bases from V and 16 bases from J, with 14 bases in between. Germline V gives CDR1 SGHAT, CDR2 FQDESV (reference sequence). The CDR3 spells CASSWGGDIYF. The DNA of the CDR3 is TGTGCCAGCAGCTGGGGTGGTGATATCTACTTC.

J is TRBJ2-5 and V is TRBV12-3 or TRBV12-4; TRBD2 matches 11 bases. The CDR3 is made up of 13 amino acids. With V trimmed by 4 bases and J by 7 bases, 2 bases remained unmatched. The CDR3 DNA is TGTGCCAGCAGTTATGGGACTAGCGGGACCCAGTACTTC. Translation gives CASSYGTSGTQYF.

This clonotype was seen ten or more times. The rearrangement joins TRBV4-1 to TRBJ1-1; 7 bases are a match to TRBD1. The CDR3 has 15 amino acids. The V gene's germline CDR1 is MGHRA and CDR2 YSYEKL. Unmatched junction bases numbered 11, after V lost 4 bases and J lost 6 bases. CDR3 in amino acids: CASSLEDRVRSEAFF. The CDR3 nucleotides read TGCGCCAGCAGCCTTGAAGACAGGGTAAGGTCTGAAGCTTTCTTT.

The rearrangement links TRBV20-1 to TRBJ2-5; 8 bases match TRBD2. This CDR3 contains 14 residues. Germline values: CDR1 DFQATT, CDR2 SNEGSKA (reference sequence). V dropped 8 bases and J dropped 4; count of bases not matched to a gene: 12. The CDR3 nucleotides are TGCAGTCCGAGACCCGGGACTAGACTAGAGACCCAGTACTTC. It specifies CSPRPGTRLETQYF.

This clonotype appeared many times. The rearrangement uses TRBV6-5 and TRBJ2-2, with TRBD1 identical over 7 bases. CDR3 length: 15 residues. V shed 7 bases, J shed 0 bases, and the junction held 5 bases outside the gene matches. Germline CDR1 MNHEY, CDR2 SVGAGI. CDR3 region: CASTRDRANTGELFF. DNA of the CDR3: TGTGCCAGCACCCGAGACAGGGCGAACACCGGGGAGCTGTTTTTT.